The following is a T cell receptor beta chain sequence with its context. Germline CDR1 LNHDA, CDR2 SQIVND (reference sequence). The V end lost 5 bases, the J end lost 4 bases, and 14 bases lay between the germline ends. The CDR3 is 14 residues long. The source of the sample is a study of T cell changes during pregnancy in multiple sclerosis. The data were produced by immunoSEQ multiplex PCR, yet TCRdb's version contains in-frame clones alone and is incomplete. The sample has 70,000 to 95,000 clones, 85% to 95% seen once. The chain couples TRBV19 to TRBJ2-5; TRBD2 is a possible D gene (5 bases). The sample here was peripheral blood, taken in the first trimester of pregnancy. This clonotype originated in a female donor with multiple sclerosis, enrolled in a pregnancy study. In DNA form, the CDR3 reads TGTGCCAGTAGTTTGCTAGCTACGGTAGAGACCCAGTACTTC. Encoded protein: CASSLLATVETQYF.